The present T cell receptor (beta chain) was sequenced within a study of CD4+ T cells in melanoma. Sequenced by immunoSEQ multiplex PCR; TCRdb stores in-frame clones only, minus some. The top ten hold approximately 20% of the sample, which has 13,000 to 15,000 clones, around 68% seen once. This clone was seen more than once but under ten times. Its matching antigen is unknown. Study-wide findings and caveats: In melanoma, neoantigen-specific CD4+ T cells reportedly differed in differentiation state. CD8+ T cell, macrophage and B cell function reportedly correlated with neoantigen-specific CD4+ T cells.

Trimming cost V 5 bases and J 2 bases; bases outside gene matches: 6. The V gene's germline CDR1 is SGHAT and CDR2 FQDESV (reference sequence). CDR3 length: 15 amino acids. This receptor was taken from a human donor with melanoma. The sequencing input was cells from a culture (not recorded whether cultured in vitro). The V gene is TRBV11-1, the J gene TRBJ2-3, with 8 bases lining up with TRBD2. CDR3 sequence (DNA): TGTGCCAGCAGCCTCCTAGCGGGCCCCACAGATACGCAGTATTTT. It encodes CASSLLAGPTDTQYF.